This entry features one T cell receptor beta chain sequence. Its antigen remains unidentified. Germline V lookup: CDR1 SQVTM, CDR2 ANQGSEA. With V trimmed by 6 bases and J by 0 bases, 4 bases remained unmatched. The CDR3 covers 14 residues. RNA was isolated and reverse transcribed to cDNA, the sequencing template. This table comes from immunoSEQ multiplex PCR, and its TCRdb copy is limited to in-frame clones, with some not included. The sample lists some 130,000 clones, roughly 62% occurring once. This sample was taken from a study of CD8+ T cells in alopecia areata. Study-wide results and caveats: Lesional scalp, especially alopecia totalis/universalis, showed higher clonality than normal scalp.

Sequences were derived from CD4+ T cells sorted from blood, sampled at week 0. The TCR sequence derives from a human donor with alopecia areata. The chain carries TRBV29-1 and TRBJ1-2; 10 bases align to TRBD1. CDR3 protein: CSVGDRGSNYGYTF. DNA of the CDR3: TGCAGCGTGGGGGACAGGGGATCTAACTATGGCTACACCTTC.